Presented here are 10 T cell receptor beta chains from one specimen sequenced in a study of human T cells and chemical hapten exposure (dated by TCRdb to the early 2020s). The intended sense of this specimen's time point label: patch test 3, about 24 weeks after DPC sensitization. The treatment or condition label corresponds to: therapeutic diphenylcyclopropenone sensitization with weekly scalp DPC. The library was made by RACE. Sequencing used a NextSeq 500. Clones were called with MiXCR by TCRdb after fastp trimmed the public reads at Q25, and only in-frame beta chains were retained. When rows share a CDR3 protein, they turn into one entry using the most common DNA and genes. Across this sample there are approximately 160,000 distinct CDR3 sequences, with approximately 30% seen only once. About 2% of the sample lies in the top ten. The sequencing here drew on whole blood, taken in connection with sensitization to the hapten diphenylcyclopropenone (DPC). The receptor set was obtained from a young woman with alopecia areata. Some clones in this sample may be carry-over from other donors' samples.

The chain carries TRBV7-2 and TRBJ2-7; D call uncertain. Trimming cost V 4 bases and J 6 bases, with 13 bases left between them. CDR1 is SGHTA, CDR2 FQGNSA, per germline. The CDR3 contains 13 residues. DNA of the CDR3: TGTGCCAGCAGCTGGACCTGGGTGAGCGAGCAGTACTTC. This sequence encodes CASSWTWVSEQYF.

In DNA, the CDR3 is TGTGCCGCGAGAGGGACAGGCTCCTACGAGCAGTACTTC. It is translated as CAARGTGSYEQYF. This sequence joins TRBV18 and TRBJ2-7; 8 bases match TRBD1. CDR1 KGHSH and CDR2 LQKENI come from the germline V gene. The CDR3 sequence is 13 residues long. V lost 11 bases, J lost 0 bases, and 6 bases stayed unmatched.

This clonotype was seen more than once but under ten times. CDR3 amino acids: CASLRDRSYNEQFF. The CDR3 coding sequence is TGTGCCAGCCTCCGGGACAGGAGTTACAATGAGCAGTTCTTC. The rearrangement joins TRBV12-3 or TRBV12-4 to TRBJ2-1; TRBD1 agrees at 8 bases. This CDR3 contains 14 residues. V lost 8 bases, J lost 4 bases, and 7 bases stayed unmatched.

The chain is built from TRBV5-6 and TRBJ1-2, with 8 bases lining up with TRBD1. This CDR3 has 16 residues. The junction had 11 bases not matched to a gene; V was cut back by 3 bases and J by 4 bases. Germline CDR1 SGHDT, CDR2 YYEEEE. CDR3 region: CASSSGGQVGFYGYTF. For the CDR3, the DNA is TGTGCCAGCAGCTCGGGGGGACAGGTGGGATTCTATGGCTACACCTTC.

The rearrangement links TRBV27 to TRBJ2-6; tentatively, D is TRBD2 (6 bases). The V gene's germline CDR1 is MNHEY and CDR2 SMNVEV (reference sequence). Trimming stripped 8 bases from V and 0 bases from J, with 11 bases between. The length of the CDR3 is 15 residues. The CDR3, as DNA: TGTGCCAGCGGACTGCGGGGCTCTGGGGCCAACGTCCTGACTTTC. This gives the protein CASGLRGSGANVLTF.

This clonotype turned up a few times. The chain couples TRBV12-3 or TRBV12-4 to TRBJ2-3; 11 bases are a match to TRBD2. The junction had 6 bases not matched to a gene; V was cut back by 9 bases and J by 4 bases. CDR3 length: 14 residues. CDR3 region: CASQIAGGPDTQYF. The CDR3 nucleotides are TGTGCCAGTCAGATAGCGGGAGGGCCAGATACGCAGTATTTT.

This chain joins TRBV20-1 and TRBJ2-2, with D possibly matching TRBD2 (6 bases). CDR1 and CDR2 from the germline V gene are DFQATT and SNEGSKA (reference sequence). The ends were cut back, 1 base at V and 7 bases at J, with 19 bases in the middle. This CDR3 has 16 amino acids. For the CDR3, the DNA is TGCAGTGCTAGAGCTGGCCGGCAGGGAGGAAGCGGGGAGCTGTTTTTT. Translation: CSARAGRQGGSGELFF.

This rearrangement joins TRBV24-1 to TRBJ2-3; D is possibly TRBD1 or TRBD2 (5 bases each). V was clipped by 4 bases and J by 1 base, with 8 bases between them. CDR3 length: 14 amino acids. CDR1 is KGHDR and CDR2 is SFDVKD in the germline V gene. The CDR3 protein is CATSEGDGTDTQYF. The CDR3 DNA reads TGTGCCACCAGTGAGGGGGACGGCACAGATACGCAGTATTTT.

This clonotype was counted between two and nine times. The CDR3 reads CASLNSGANVLTF. For the CDR3, the DNA is TGTGCCAGCCTAAACTCTGGGGCCAACGTCCTGACTTTC. This chain links TRBV12-3 or TRBV12-4 with TRBJ2-6; D gene uncertain. The CDR3 length is 13 residues. Trimming removed 8 bases from V and 0 bases from J, with 5 bases in between.

This clonotype was observed a handful of times. The rearrangement links TRBV6-1 to TRBJ2-7, with no clear D. Germline V gene lookup returns CDR1 MNHNS and CDR2 SASEGT. The CDR3 covers 13 residues. Trimming left V 6 bases short and J 6 bases short, with 15 bases between. CDR3 residues: CASSLVRAAEQYF. CDR3 coding DNA: TGTGCCAGCAGCCTCGTCCGCGCTGCCGAGCAGTACTTC.